Listed here are 29 T cell receptor beta chains from one sample, sequenced in a study of T-cell memory formation after mild COVID-19. Using its own MiXCR run on the 5' RACE reads, TCRdb lists one record per CDR3 protein. This table has roughly 200,000 distinct CDR3 sequences, roughly 17% appearing once. Sequencing was done on a sample of PBMCs or a T cell subset sorted from them (not recorded which). The receptors were sampled from an adult woman who had mild COVID-19 (a few samples of this study predate the infection). Cell type and time point are not known.

The chain recombines TRBV15 with TRBJ2-1; maybe TRBD2 (7 bases). Germline V CDR1 and CDR2: LNHNV, YYDKDF (reference sequence). V lost 0 bases and J 6 bases, leaving 18 bases between the germline ends. This CDR3 has 17 amino acids. The CDR3 DNA reads as TGTGCCACCAGCAGAGATCCTCGCGCGGGGGCGGTCAATGAGCAGTTCTTC. Translating gives CATSRDPRAGAVNEQFF. Complete variable domain (other parts from reference TRBV15 and TRBJ2-1): DAMVIQNPRYQVTQFGKPVTLSCSQTLNHNVMYWYQQKSSQAPKLLFHYYDKDFNNEADTPDNFQSRRPNTSFCFLDIRSPGLGDTAMYLCATSRDPRAGAVNEQFFGPGTRLTVL.

The chain recombines TRBV29-1 with TRBJ2-3; a possible D gene is TRBD1 (5 bases). The germline CDR1 and CDR2 sequences are SQVTM and ANQGSEA. With 7 bases removed from V and 5 bases from J, the gap between germline ends came to 16 bases. This CDR3 comprises 13 residues. The CDR3 here is CSAPAVGRDTQYF. The CDR3 DNA reads TGCAGCGCGCCCGCCGTGGGGCGAGATACGCAGTATTTT.

This chain joins TRBV18 and TRBJ2-7; 7 nucleotides agree with TRBD1. V dropped 3 bases and J dropped 3; count of bases not matched to a gene: 8. This CDR3 contains 15 residues. Per the germline V gene, CDR1 is KGHSH and CDR2 is LQKENI. CDR3: CASSPHDRVSYEQYF. CDR3 sequence (DNA): TGTGCCAGCTCACCGCACGACAGGGTCAGCTACGAGCAGTACTTC.

The chain joins TRBV4-1 to TRBJ2-3; maybe TRBD2 (6 bases). Trimming shortened V by 4 bases and J by 0 bases, and 14 bases separated the two germline ends. The CDR3 runs 16 residues. Germline loops: CDR1 MGHRA, CDR2 YSYEKL. This CDR3 reads CASSPGGVASTDTQYF. The DNA for the CDR3 is TGCGCCAGCAGCCCAGGAGGGGTAGCTAGCACAGATACGCAGTATTTT.

At least ten counts were recorded for this clonotype. The V call is TRBV7-9, the J call TRBJ1-3; weak D call: TRBD1 (5 bases). CDR1 is SEHNR, CDR2 FQNEAQ, per germline (reference sequence). The CDR3 is 14 residues long. With 5 bases removed from V and 1 base from J, the gap between germline ends came to 9 bases. Written as DNA, the CDR3 is TGTGCCAGCAGCCTCCAGGGATCTGGAAACACCATATATTTT. Its translation: CASSLQGSGNTIYF.

CDR3 DNA sequence: TGCAGTGCTAGTCGCGCTAGCGGCACAGATACGCAGTATTTT. Translating gives CSASRASGTDTQYF. The chain uses TRBV20-1 and TRBJ2-3, with a tentative D call TRBD2 (6 bases). V was clipped by 3 bases and J by 1 base, with 11 bases between them. The CDR3 is made up of 14 amino acids. Germline-derived CDR1 and CDR2 are DFQATT and SNEGSKA (reference sequence).

The chain's CDR3 is CASSPGTENTEAFF. The CDR3 DNA sequence: TGTGCCAGCTCACCTGGGACGGAGAACACTGAAGCTTTCTTT. The chain links TRBV18 to TRBJ1-1; perhaps TRBD1 as D (5 bases). V lost 3 bases to trimming and J lost 1 base, with 9 bases between them. This CDR3 has 14 residues. Germline lookup yields CDR1 KGHSH and CDR2 LQKENI.

The sample holds a few counts of this clonotype. The chain's CDR3 is CASSGGINEQFF. Written as DNA, the CDR3 is TGTGCCAGCAGTGGCGGGATTAATGAGCAGTTCTTC. The chain is built from TRBV9 and TRBJ2-1, with D possibly matching TRBD2 (6 bases). Trimming shortened V by 5 bases and J by 7 bases, and 10 bases separated the two germline ends. The germline V gene has CDR1 SGDLS and CDR2 YYNGEE. The CDR3 contains 12 residues. Full variable domain (missing parts from reference TRBV9 and TRBJ2-1): DSGVTQTPKHLITATGQRVTLRCSPRSGDLSVYWYQQSLDQGLQFLIQYYNGEERAKGNILERFSAQQFPDLHSELNLSSLELGDSALYFCASSGGINEQFFGPGTRLTVL.

The chain carries TRBV7-9 and TRBJ1-4; no clear D gene. In germline, CDR1 is SEHNR, CDR2 FQNEAQ (reference sequence). The CDR3 has 17 residues. V lost 6 bases to trimming and J lost 1 base, with 18 bases between them. DNA for the CDR3: TGTGCCAGCAGGCCCAATACCCAGGCGATAACTAATGAAAAACTGTTTTTT. Protein sequence: CASRPNTQAITNEKLFF.

The rearrangement joins TRBV5-1 to TRBJ2-1; D possibly corresponds to TRBD2 (6 bases). V was clipped by 0 bases and J by 9 bases, with 10 bases between them. Per germline, CDR1 SGHRS and CDR2 YFSETQ. The CDR3 has 13 amino acids. The CDR3: CASSLEQGGEQFF. DNA for the CDR3: TGCGCCAGCAGCTTGGAGCAGGGAGGTGAGCAGTTCTTC.

The rearrangement links TRBV4-2 to TRBJ2-3, with TRBD2 matching 11 bases. V dropped 3 bases and J dropped 5; count of bases not matched to a gene: 4. The V gene's germline CDR1 is LGHNA and CDR2 YNFKEQ. The CDR3 extends over 15 amino acids. Written as DNA, the CDR3 is TGTGCCAGCAGCCATTTAGCGGGGGGGTTAGATACGCAGTATTTT. Amino acid sequence: CASSHLAGGLDTQYF.

The V gene is TRBV12-3 or TRBV12-4, the J gene TRBJ2-1; 8 nucleotides align to TRBD2. V was clipped by 1 base and J by 3 bases; unmatched bases: 8. The CDR3 totals 17 residues. In nucleotides, the CDR3 is TGTGCCAGCAGTTTAGGATCCCTAGCGGGCAGCTACAATGAGCAGTTCTTC. Its protein is CASSLGSLAGSYNEQFF.

The chain links TRBV12-3 or TRBV12-4 to TRBJ1-2, with D possibly matching TRBD1 (5 bases). The ends were cut back, 5 bases at V and 2 bases at J, with 12 bases in the middle. This CDR3 has 14 residues. Written as DNA, the CDR3 is TGTGCCAGCAGTCTGTCAGGGTTGAACTATGGCTACACCTTC. Protein: CASSLSGLNYGYTF.

This clonotype has more than one count but fewer than ten. The rearrangement uses TRBV24-1 and TRBJ1-5, with 8 positions matching TRBD1. The CDR3 runs to 15 residues. V was pared by 4 bases and J by 1 base, with 2 bases of the junction left unmatched. Germline assignment: CDR1 KGHDR and CDR2 SFDVKD. Here the CDR3 DNA reads TGTGCCACCAGTGACCAGGGGGCAAGCAATCAGCCCCAGCATTTT. Translating it yields CATSDQGASNQPQHF.

This clonotype was observed a handful of times. V usage is TRBV5-1 and J usage is TRBJ2-2, with D unresolved. Per germline, CDR1 SGHRS and CDR2 YFSETQ. V was cut by 0 bases and J by 0 bases, with 9 bases left in between. This CDR3 is 16 amino acids long. Here the CDR3 reads CASSLAGRSNTGELFF. The CDR3, as DNA: TGCGCCAGCAGCTTGGCCGGACGGTCGAACACCGGGGAGCTGTTTTTT.

This chain links TRBV20-1 with TRBJ2-7; tentative D call: TRBD1 (6 bases). V was cut by 6 bases and J by 4 bases, with 10 bases left in between. The CDR3 length is 11 residues. Per the germline V gene, CDR1 is DFQATT and CDR2 is SNEGSKA (reference sequence). The CDR3: CSANRAYEQYF. The CDR3 region has the DNA TGCAGTGCCAACAGGGCGTACGAGCAGTACTTC.

The J gene is TRBJ2-1, the V gene TRBV21-1; the listed D gene, TRBD2, was not tested against the DNA. TRBV21-1 is deemed a pseudogene. This CDR3 has 16 residues. DNA of the CDR3: TGTGCCAGCAGCAAAGGAACTAGCGGGATGTACAATGAGCAGTTCTTC. Encoded protein: CASSKGTSGMYNEQFF.

The chain employs TRBV12-3 or TRBV12-4 and TRBJ1-2; unclear D gene. The CDR3 sequence is 14 residues long. Trimming took off 7 bases at V and 2 bases at J, with 14 bases between the two ends. The CDR3 DNA reads as TGTGCCAGCACCATCAGGTCGTTGAACTATGGCTACACCTTC. Encoded protein: CASTIRSLNYGYTF.

The chain carries TRBV12-3 or TRBV12-4 and TRBJ2-3; D unclear. Trimming shortened V by 3 bases and J by 0 bases, and 4 bases separated the two germline ends. There are 13 residues in the CDR3. The CDR3 bases are TGTGCCAGCAGTTTCAGTAGCACAGATACGCAGTATTTT. Translated: CASSFSSTDTQYF.

This clonotype has just a few counts. The V call is TRBV30, the J call TRBJ2-2, with D maybe TRBD1 (6 bases). Per germline, CDR1 GTSNPN and CDR2 SVGIG (reference sequence). This CDR3 is built from 15 residues. The V and J ends lost 3 bases and 1 base respectively, with 12 bases between them. DNA for the CDR3: TGTGCCTGGAGAGGGGGTTACCTGAACACCGGGGAGCTGTTTTTT. This gives the protein CAWRGGYLNTGELFF.

This clonotype was detected a few times. The chain combines TRBV5-6 with TRBJ2-2; D ambiguous. The CDR3 covers 16 residues. Trimming pared 1 base from V and 2 bases from J, leaving 12 bases between. CDR1 is SGHDT and CDR2 is YYEEEE in the germline V gene. The CDR3 loop is CASSLYLRSNTGELFF. The CDR3, as DNA: TGTGCCAGCAGCTTGTATCTCAGGTCAAACACCGGGGAGCTGTTTTTT.

The V gene is TRBV20-1, the J gene TRBJ2-3; 14 bases fit TRBD2. CDR3 length: 15 residues. Germline assignment: CDR1 DFQATT and CDR2 SNEGSKA (reference sequence). The junction had 6 bases not matched to a gene; V was cut back by 5 bases and J by 5 bases. CDR3 sequence (DNA): TGCAGTGCTCCCCGACTAGCGGGAGGGGGAGATACGCAGTATTTT. Its protein is CSAPRLAGGGDTQYF.

The table lists this clonotype with a few counts. The chain is built from TRBV12-3 or TRBV12-4 and TRBJ2-6; tentative D call: TRBD2 (6 bases). CDR3 length equals 18 residues. V lost 3 bases to trimming and J lost 2 bases, with 17 bases between them. CDR3 in amino acids: CASSFKGAGSTGANVLTF. CDR3 sequence (DNA): TGTGCCAGCAGTTTCAAAGGGGCGGGGTCGACTGGGGCCAACGTCCTGACTTTC.

This clonotype was found once. V is TRBV5-1 and J is TRBJ2-3, with 7 positions matching TRBD1. Trimming cost V 3 bases and J 2 bases; bases outside gene matches: 12. This CDR3 region has 17 residues. Germline CDR1 SGHRS, CDR2 YFSETQ. This CDR3 reads CASSSEGALPFTDTQYF. The DNA for the CDR3 is TGCGCCAGCAGCTCCGAGGGGGCCTTACCATTCACAGATACGCAGTATTTT.

The genes are TRBV7-2 and TRBJ2-7; D may be TRBD1 (6 bases). The V gene lost 5 bases and the J gene lost 9 bases, with 23 bases spanning the gap. CDR1 is SGHTA, CDR2 FQGNSA, per germline. CDR3 length equals 15 residues. CDR3 sequence: CASSPMTGPHPMQYF. In DNA form, the CDR3 reads TGTGCCAGCAGCCCGATGACAGGACCCCACCCAATGCAGTACTTC.

This clonotype was detected a few times. V usage is TRBV27 and J usage is TRBJ2-1, with 11 bases identical to TRBD1. CDR1 and CDR2 (germline): MNHEY, SMNVEV (reference sequence). The CDR3 is 18 amino acids. With 4 bases clipped from V and 6 bases from J, the junction kept 14 bases outside the gene matches. This chain's CDR3 is CASSSSYRDRGSINEQFF. As DNA, the CDR3 is TGTGCCAGCAGTTCCTCCTACCGGGACAGGGGGTCAATCAATGAGCAGTTCTTC.

Only a few counts were recorded for this clonotype. This sequence joins TRBV20-1 and TRBJ2-7; D is perhaps TRBD1 or TRBD2 (5 bases each). Looked up from germline, CDR1 is DFQATT and CDR2 is SNEGSKA (reference sequence). The V end was cut by 4 bases, the J end by 6 bases, with 16 bases between. The CDR3 has 13 amino acids. The CDR3 region is CSAIRDRSTEQYF. For the CDR3, the DNA is TGCAGTGCTATTCGGGACCGATCTACCGAGCAGTACTTC.

The V call is TRBV7-8, the J call TRBJ1-5; D is undetermined. Trimming pared 5 bases from V and 1 base from J, leaving 15 bases between. The CDR3 loop spans 16 amino acids. Germline CDR1 reads SGHVS; CDR2 reads FQNEAQ. The CDR3 here is CASSVTDTISNQPQHF. CDR3 nucleotides: TGTGCCAGCAGCGTTACCGACACTATCAGCAATCAGCCCCAGCATTTT.

At least ten counts were recorded for this clonotype. The chain employs TRBV7-9 and TRBJ1-1; D unresolved. CDR3 length: 10 amino acids. Germline V gene sequence: CDR1 SEHNR, CDR2 FQNEAQ (reference sequence). The ends were cut back, 11 bases at V and 5 bases at J, with 9 bases in the middle. CDR3 DNA sequence: TGTGCCGTTACGGGAACTGAAGCTTTCTTT. It encodes CAVTGTEAFF.